This T cell receptor beta chain comes out of a study of cytomegalovirus exposure and HLA in healthy donors. As for the study in general: Membership in the Caucasian-associated ancestry cluster was found for around four fifths of 398 genotyped donors. The study, taken as a whole, reports: A later analysis found common viral pathogens apparently linked to several of the most significant clusters. Generally TCR sequences proved uncommon, though certain public TCRs appeared in numerous donors.

The J segment lost 8 bases and the V segment lost 5 bases, leaving 6 bases of the junction unmatched. The CDR3 runs to 13 residues. Germline V gene lookup returns CDR1 MNHEY and CDR2 SVGAGI. Use of 60 Vbeta and 13 Jbeta primers characterized the PCR. In the original processing: Later, tens of millions of unique TCR beta chains were counted in an analysis, and 8.5 million to 13 million of them were shared. Only in-frame clones appear in the TCRdb table, and some are missing; sequencing was by immunoSEQ multiplex PCR. That table is the source of V, J and clone size, and D and trimming were worked out from the DNA. The profile shows about 77,000 clones, approximately 78% of them singletons. For this clone: What it binds is not known.

This chain uses TRBV6-5 with TRBJ1-2; 9 bases are shared with TRBD1. The sample consisted of PBMCs. The origin of this receptor is a man between 40 and 49 years old in good health and CMV-seronegative. The CDR3 bases are TGTGCCAGCAGTATTACAGGGGGCAGGGGCTACACCTTC. Residues: CASSITGGRGYTF.